These 24 T cell receptor beta chains came from one sample sequenced in a study of blood T cell repertoires in COVID-19 (dated by TCRdb to 2020 to 2022). The library came from the immunoSEQ multiplex PCR assay. As stored in TCRdb, this immuneACCESS dataset retains in-frame rearrangements with V and J assigned. A fraction of the clones does not appear; measured against another copy, unresolved V genes explain less than half of the discrepancy, and the remainder lacks a known reason. This sample comprises approximately 300,000 clones, roughly 87% of them detected only once. In total, the top ten clones hold around 2.1% of the sample. Sequencing was carried out using peripheral blood. All receptors come from a young man with active or convalescent COVID-19.

For this clone: The same CDR3 arises from other DNA sequences in this sample as well. This rearrangement joins TRBV29-1 to TRBJ2-7; TRBD1 matches at 10 bases. The germline V gene encodes CDR1 SQVTM and CDR2 ANQGSEA. This CDR3 is built from 14 residues. V was pared by 5 bases and J by 2 bases, with 6 bases of the junction left unmatched. CDR3 coding DNA: TGCAGCGTTTCAGGGACAGGGGTGACCTACGAGCAGTACTTC. This codes for CSVSGTGVTYEQYF.

V is TRBV6-1 and J is TRBJ2-3; D is unclear. The CDR3 has 16 residues. Germline CDR1 MNHNS, CDR2 SASEGT. Trimming removed 4 bases from V and 0 bases from J, with 14 bases in between. Here the CDR3 DNA reads TGTGCCAGCAGTGCTATCCAAATCGTGAGCACAGATACGCAGTATTTT. As protein: CASSAIQIVSTDTQYF.

This chain connects TRBV10-3 to TRBJ1-6; D not resolved. In germline, CDR1 is ENHRY, CDR2 SYGVKD. The CDR3 has 17 residues. V was cut by 2 bases and J by 0 bases, with 11 bases left in between. CDR3 sequence: CAISERQVSSYNSPLHF. DNA of the CDR3: TGTGCCATCAGTGAGCGGCAGGTCAGCTCCTATAATTCACCCCTCCACTTT.

The rearrangement uses TRBV11-2 and TRBJ1-1; 7 bases align to TRBD1. With V trimmed by 2 bases and J by 4 bases, 1 base remained unmatched. Germline assignment: CDR1 SGHAT and CDR2 FQNNGV. The CDR3 length is 13 residues. CDR3 nucleotides: TGTGCCAGCAGCTTAAGGGGGCTCACTGAAGCTTTCTTT. It translates to CASSLRGLTEAFF.

This clone was seen just once. The rearrangement links TRBV9 to TRBJ2-2; 10 bases align to TRBD1. Germline CDR1 reads SGDLS; CDR2 reads YYNGEE. With V trimmed by 2 bases and J by 4 bases, 5 bases remained unmatched. CDR3 length equals 16 residues. The CDR3 coding sequence is TGTGCCAGCAGCGTCGGAGGACAGGGGGTCACCGGGGAGCTGTTTTTT. It translates to CASSVGGQGVTGELFF.

The chain combines TRBV9 with TRBJ1-5; the D gene is possibly TRBD1 (6 bases). Trimming removed 2 bases at V and 7 bases at J, with 13 bases between. The CDR3 covers 14 residues. CDR1 SGDLS and CDR2 YYNGEE come from the germline V gene. The CDR3 loop is CASSVGGQGQPQHF. The CDR3, as DNA: TGTGCCAGCAGCGTGGGGGGGCAAGGACAGCCCCAGCATTTT.

CDR3 region: CASSLRGLKLYEQYF. CDR3 sequence (DNA): TGTGCCAGCAGTTTAAGGGGACTAAAGCTCTACGAGCAGTACTTC. V gene TRBV28 combines with J gene TRBJ2-7; 7 bases match TRBD2. V gave up 2 bases and J gave up 3 bases; unmatched junction bases: 7. This CDR3 comprises 15 residues. In germline, CDR1 is MDHEN, CDR2 SYDVKM.

This chain connects TRBV6-2 or TRBV6-3 to TRBJ2-1; 9 nucleotides agree with TRBD1. The V gene end was trimmed by 6 bases and the J gene end by 8 bases; junction bases not matched to a gene: 11. Germline values: CDR1 MNHEY, CDR2 SVGEGT. This CDR3 region has 15 residues. The CDR3 region is CASSHRDRVVDEQFF. CDR3 DNA: TGTGCCAGCAGCCACCGGGACAGGGTTGTGGATGAGCAGTTCTTC.

The chain carries TRBV6-5 and TRBJ2-1, with 7 bases identical to TRBD1. CDR1 is MNHEY and CDR2 is SVGAGI in the germline V gene. CDR3 length: 13 residues. The DNA of the CDR3 is TGTGTCACCGGGACAGACCTGTACAATGAGCAGTTCTTC. Translated, it gives CVTGTDLYNEQFF.

The chain uses TRBV27 and TRBJ1-6; 8 nucleotides match TRBD1. Germline assignment: CDR1 MNHEY and CDR2 SMNVEV (reference sequence). The CDR3 length is 14 residues. The V gene end was trimmed by 5 bases and the J gene end by 9 bases; junction bases not matched to a gene: 6. CDR3 sequence: CASSLGQGTSPLHF. CDR3 nucleotide sequence: TGTGCCAGCAGTCTCGGACAGGGAACTTCACCCCTCCACTTT.

The chain employs TRBV5-4 and TRBJ2-5; TRBD2 matches 10 bases. CDR1 and CDR2 (germline): SGHNT, YYREEE (reference sequence). The CDR3 has 15 residues. Trimming cost V 4 bases and J 2 bases; bases outside gene matches: 5. The CDR3 is CASSSGGARQETQYF. The CDR3 DNA sequence: TGTGCCAGCAGCAGCGGGGGGGCAAGACAAGAGACCCAGTACTTC.

The chain couples TRBV4-3 to TRBJ1-1; D might be TRBD1 (5 bases). The V gene's germline CDR1 is LGHNA and CDR2 YSLEER. The CDR3 loop spans 18 amino acids. V lost 0 bases and J lost 2, with 19 bases in between. DNA of the CDR3: TGCGCCAGCAGCCAAGATCGTGCCAGGGAAGGGGATAACACTGAAGCTTTCTTT. As protein: CASSQDRAREGDNTEAFF.

This chain connects TRBV29-1 to TRBJ2-5; 9 nucleotides agree with TRBD1. The germline V gene has CDR1 SQVTM and CDR2 ANQGSEA. CDR3 size: 14 residues. V gave up 2 bases and J gave up 4 bases; unmatched junction bases: 5. CDR3 nucleotides: TGCAGCGTTGAACTACCGGGACAGGGAGAGACCCAGTACTTC. Its protein is CSVELPGQGETQYF.

The rearrangement joins TRBV19 to TRBJ1-5, with D perhaps matching TRBD1 (5 bases). V gave up 4 bases and J gave up 6 bases, with 13 bases separating them. Germline assignment: CDR1 LNHDA and CDR2 SQIVND (reference sequence). CDR3 size: 14 residues. The DNA of the CDR3 is TGTGCCAGTAGTACCTACAGGCTTGGTCAGCCCCAGCATTTT. Translation gives CASSTYRLGQPQHF.

This chain joins TRBV29-1 and TRBJ2-4, with D perhaps TRBD1 (6 bases). CDR3 length: 15 residues. CDR1 SQVTM and CDR2 ANQGSEA come from the germline V gene. V lost 6 bases and J lost 0, with 15 bases in between. The CDR3 DNA reads as TGCAGCGTGCTGAGACAGGATCTAGCCAAAAACATTCAGTACTTC. Its translation is CSVLRQDLAKNIQYF.

The rearrangement uses TRBV7-8 and TRBJ2-1; maybe TRBD2 (5 bases). Germline V gene sequence: CDR1 SGHVS, CDR2 FQNEAQ. V was shortened by 1 base and J by 4 bases, with 17 bases between the two germline ends. The CDR3 runs 17 residues. The CDR3 sequence: CASSLELRVTGYNEQFF. The CDR3 DNA sequence: TGTGCCAGCAGCTTAGAGCTGAGGGTAACGGGTTACAATGAGCAGTTCTTC.

The chain couples TRBV2 to TRBJ1-1, with D possibly matching TRBD1 (6 bases). Germline V gene lookup returns CDR1 SNHLY and CDR2 FYNNEI. The CDR3 runs 14 residues. With 7 bases removed from V and 0 bases from J, the gap between germline ends came to 12 bases. CDR3 loop: CASKADRLNTEAFF. The CDR3 DNA reads as TGTGCCAGCAAGGCGGACAGATTGAACACTGAAGCTTTCTTT. The whole variable domain, remainder taken from reference TRBV2 and TRBJ1-1, is EPEVTQTPSHQVTQMGQEVILRCVPISNHLYFYWYRQILGQKVEFLVSFYNNEISEKSEIFDDQFSVERPDGSNFTLKIRSTKLEDSAMYFCASKADRLNTEAFFGQGTRLTVV.

The V call is TRBV27, the J call TRBJ1-1; D is undetermined. This CDR3 region has 14 residues. The V gene lost 2 bases and the J gene lost 0 bases, with 7 bases spanning the gap. The germline CDR1 and CDR2 sequences are MNHEY and SMNVEV (reference sequence). The CDR3 sequence: CASSLNIMNTEAFF. CDR3 in DNA: TGTGCCAGCAGTTTAAATATAATGAACACTGAAGCTTTCTTT.

V usage is TRBV27 and J usage is TRBJ2-1; TRBD2 agrees at 7 bases. Germline V gene sequence: CDR1 MNHEY, CDR2 SMNVEV (reference sequence). V lost 2 bases, J lost 3 bases, and 7 bases stayed unmatched. The CDR3 is 16 amino acids. CDR3 sequence (DNA): TGTGCCAGCAGTTTAGCCGGCGGGAGTTTCTACAATGAGCAGTTCTTC. Protein: CASSLAGGSFYNEQFF.

V gene TRBV4-1 combines with J gene TRBJ1-6, with a tentative D call TRBD1 (6 bases). V gave up 2 bases and J gave up 5 bases, with 10 bases separating them. Germline V gene data show CDR1 as MGHRA and CDR2 as YSYEKL. The CDR3 is 15 amino acids. The CDR3 here is CASSQPGQNNSPLHF. CDR3 sequence (DNA): TGCGCCAGCAGCCAACCGGGACAAAATAATTCACCCCTCCACTTT.

There are a few counts of this clone. The rearrangement joins TRBV18 to TRBJ2-1, with 12 nucleotides matching TRBD1. Germline loops: CDR1 KGHSH, CDR2 LQKENI. CDR3 size: 17 residues. Germline trimming cut 0 bases from V and 7 bases from J; bases unmatched to any gene: 7. CDR3 loop: CASSPPRGQGAGNEQFF. Here the CDR3 DNA reads TGTGCCAGCTCACCACCGAGGGGACAGGGGGCGGGGAATGAGCAGTTCTTC.

The chain links TRBV5-4 to TRBJ1-2; D remains ambiguous. Deletions cut 0 bases from V and 8 bases from J, with 8 bases between. From germline, CDR1 is SGHNT and CDR2 YYREEE (reference sequence). This CDR3 comprises 12 residues. CDR3 amino acids: CASSLVSRGYTF. In DNA, the CDR3 is TGTGCCAGCAGCTTGGTTTCTCGGGGCTACACCTTC.

This clone appeared a single time. The chain has TRBV20-1 and TRBJ2-4; D might be TRBD2 (6 bases). Per germline, CDR1 DFQATT and CDR2 SNEGSKA (reference sequence). There are 10 residues in the CDR3. V was shortened by 7 bases and J by 8 bases, with 9 bases between the two germline ends. The DNA for the CDR3 is TGCAGTGTTTGGAGGGACATTCAGTACTTC. This encodes CSVWRDIQYF.

The CDR3 DNA follows: TGTGCCAGCAGTCCGGGACACCAAGAACATAGCAATCAGCCCCAGCATTTT. Encoded protein: CASSPGHQEHSNQPQHF. The chain links TRBV6-7 to TRBJ1-5; D may be TRBD1 (6 bases). TRBV6-7 is classed as an ORF, of uncertain function. CDR3 length: 17 amino acids. V was pared by 5 bases and J by 0 bases, with 17 bases between.